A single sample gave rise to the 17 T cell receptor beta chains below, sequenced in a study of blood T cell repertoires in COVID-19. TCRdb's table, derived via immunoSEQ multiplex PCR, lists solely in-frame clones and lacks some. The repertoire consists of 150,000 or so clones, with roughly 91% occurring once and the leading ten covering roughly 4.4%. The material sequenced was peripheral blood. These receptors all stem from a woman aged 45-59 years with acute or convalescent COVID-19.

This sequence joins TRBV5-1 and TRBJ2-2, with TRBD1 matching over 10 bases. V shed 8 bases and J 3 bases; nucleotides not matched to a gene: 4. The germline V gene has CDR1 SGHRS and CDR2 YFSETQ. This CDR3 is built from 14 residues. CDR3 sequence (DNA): TGCGCCAGTTCCGGGACAGGGGACACCGGGGAGCTGTTTTTT. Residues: CASSGTGDTGELFF.

CDR3 bases: TGTGCCACCAGCAGGATAGGGGGGGCAATGGGCAATCAGCCCCAGCATTTT. Translation gives CATSRIGGAMGNQPQHF. This chain uses TRBV15 with TRBJ1-5; a weak D match, TRBD1 (6 bases). Germline lookup yields CDR1 LNHNV and CDR2 YYDKDF (reference sequence). CDR3 length: 17 amino acids. V lost 3 bases to trimming and J lost 2 bases, with 17 bases between them.

The chain's CDR3 is CASSLGPWAFF. CDR3 bases: TGTGCCAGCAGCTTAGGGCCCTGGGCTTTCTTT. V is TRBV7-9 and J is TRBJ1-1; unclear D gene. Per germline, CDR1 SEHNR and CDR2 FQNEAQ (reference sequence). Trimming left V 1 base short and J 11 bases short, with 8 bases between. The CDR3 runs 11 residues.

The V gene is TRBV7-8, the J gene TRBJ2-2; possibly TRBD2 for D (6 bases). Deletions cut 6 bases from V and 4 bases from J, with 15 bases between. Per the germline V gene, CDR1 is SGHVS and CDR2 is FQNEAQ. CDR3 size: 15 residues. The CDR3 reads CASRRRGAGTGELFF. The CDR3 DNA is TGTGCCAGCAGGCGGAGGGGTGCGGGCACCGGGGAGCTGTTTTTT.

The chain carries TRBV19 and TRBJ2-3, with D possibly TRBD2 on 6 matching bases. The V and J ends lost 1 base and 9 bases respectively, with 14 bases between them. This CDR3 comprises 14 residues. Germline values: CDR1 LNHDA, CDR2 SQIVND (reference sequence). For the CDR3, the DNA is TGTGCCAGTAGTATAGTAACGGGGGAAAGGACGCAGTATTTT. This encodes CASSIVTGERTQYF.

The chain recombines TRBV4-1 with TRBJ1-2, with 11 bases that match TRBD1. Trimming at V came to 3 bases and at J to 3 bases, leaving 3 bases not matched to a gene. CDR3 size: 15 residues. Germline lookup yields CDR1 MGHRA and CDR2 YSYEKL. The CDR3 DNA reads TGCGCCAGCAGCCAGGGACAGGGGGATTACTATGGCTACACCTTC. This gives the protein CASSQGQGDYYGYTF.

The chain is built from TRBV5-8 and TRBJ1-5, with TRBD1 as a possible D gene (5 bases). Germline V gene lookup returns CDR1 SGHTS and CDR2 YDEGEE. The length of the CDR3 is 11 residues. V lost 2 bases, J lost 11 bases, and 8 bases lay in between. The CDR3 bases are TGTGCCAGCAGCTTCGGGGGAACCCAGCATTTT. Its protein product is CASSFGGTQHF.

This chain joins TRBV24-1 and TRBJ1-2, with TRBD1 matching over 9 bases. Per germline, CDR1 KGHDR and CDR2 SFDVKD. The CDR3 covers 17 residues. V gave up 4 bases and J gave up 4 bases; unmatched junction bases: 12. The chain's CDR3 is CATSDTGGTGSGYGYTF. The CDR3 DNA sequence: TGTGCCACCAGTGACACGGGAGGGACAGGGTCTGGCTATGGCTACACCTTC.

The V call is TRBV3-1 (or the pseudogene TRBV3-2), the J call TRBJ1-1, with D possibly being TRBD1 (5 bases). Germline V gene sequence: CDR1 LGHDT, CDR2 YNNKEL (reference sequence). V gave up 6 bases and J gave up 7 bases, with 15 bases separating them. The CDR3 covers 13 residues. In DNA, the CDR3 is TGTGCCAGCAGTCAATCCGCTGACAGTGAAGCTTTCTTT. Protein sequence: CASSQSADSEAFF.

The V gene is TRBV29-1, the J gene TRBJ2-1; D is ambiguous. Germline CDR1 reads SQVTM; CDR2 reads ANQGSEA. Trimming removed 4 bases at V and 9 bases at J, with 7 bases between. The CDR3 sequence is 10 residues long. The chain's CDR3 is CSVVGVEQFF. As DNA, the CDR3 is TGCAGCGTTGTGGGCGTTGAGCAGTTCTTC.

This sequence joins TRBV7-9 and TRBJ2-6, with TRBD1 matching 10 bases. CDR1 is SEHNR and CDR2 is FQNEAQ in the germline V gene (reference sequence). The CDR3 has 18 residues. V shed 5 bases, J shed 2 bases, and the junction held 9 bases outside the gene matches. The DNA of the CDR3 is TGTGCCAGCAGCGATTGGACAGGGGGTCCCCCTGGGGCCAACGTCCTGACTTTC. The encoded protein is CASSDWTGGPPGANVLTF.

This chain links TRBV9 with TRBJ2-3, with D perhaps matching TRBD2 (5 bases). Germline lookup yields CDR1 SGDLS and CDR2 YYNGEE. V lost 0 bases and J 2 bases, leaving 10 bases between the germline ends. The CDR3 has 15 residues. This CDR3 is CASSVAERYTDTQYF. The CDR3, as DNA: TGTGCCAGCAGCGTAGCTGAGCGGTACACAGATACGCAGTATTTT. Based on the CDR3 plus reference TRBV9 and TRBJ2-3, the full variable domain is DSGVTQTPKHLITATGQRVTLRCSPRSGDLSVYWYQQSLDQGLQFLIQYYNGEERAKGNILERFSAQQFPDLHSELNLSSLELGDSALYFCASSVAERYTDTQYFGPGTRLTVL.

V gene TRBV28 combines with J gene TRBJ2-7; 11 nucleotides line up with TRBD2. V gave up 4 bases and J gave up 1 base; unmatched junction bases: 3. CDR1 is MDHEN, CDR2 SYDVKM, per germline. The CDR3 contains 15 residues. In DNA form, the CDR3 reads TGTGCCAGCAGTTGGCTAGCGGGGGGATCCTACGAGCAGTACTTC. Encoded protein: CASSWLAGGSYEQYF.

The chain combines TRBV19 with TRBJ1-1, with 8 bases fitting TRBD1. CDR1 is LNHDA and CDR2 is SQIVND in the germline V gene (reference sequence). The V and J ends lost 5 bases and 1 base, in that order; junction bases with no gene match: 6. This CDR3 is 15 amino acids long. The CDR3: CASSLGQGRNTEAFF. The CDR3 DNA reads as TGTGCCAGTAGTCTTGGACAGGGAAGGAACACTGAAGCTTTCTTT. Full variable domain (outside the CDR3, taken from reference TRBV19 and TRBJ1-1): DGGITQSPKYLFRKEGQNVTLSCEQNLNHDAMYWYRQDPGQGLRLIYYSQIVNDFQKGDIAEGYSVSREKKESFPLTVTSAQKNPTAFYLCASSLGQGRNTEAFFGQGTRLTVV.

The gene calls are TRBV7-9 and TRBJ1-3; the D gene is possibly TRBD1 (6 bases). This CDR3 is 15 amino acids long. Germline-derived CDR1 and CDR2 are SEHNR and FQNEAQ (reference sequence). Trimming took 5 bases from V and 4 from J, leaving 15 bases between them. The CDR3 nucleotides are TGTGCCAGCAGCCAACCCACAGGGTTGGGAAACACCATATATTTT. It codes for CASSQPTGLGNTIYF.

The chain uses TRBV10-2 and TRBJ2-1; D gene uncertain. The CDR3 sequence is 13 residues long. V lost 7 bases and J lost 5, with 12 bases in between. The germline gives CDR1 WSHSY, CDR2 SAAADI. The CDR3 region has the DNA TGCGCCAGCATCACGGTCCAAAACAATGAGCAGTTCTTC. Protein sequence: CASITVQNNEQFF.

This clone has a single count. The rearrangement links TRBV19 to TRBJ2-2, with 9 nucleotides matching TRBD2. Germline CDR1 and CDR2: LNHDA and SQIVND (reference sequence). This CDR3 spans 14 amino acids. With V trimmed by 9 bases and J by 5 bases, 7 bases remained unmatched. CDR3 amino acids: CASRTSAFTGELFF. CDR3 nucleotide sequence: TGTGCCAGCAGGACTAGCGCCTTTACCGGGGAGCTGTTTTTT.